Sequencing of this T cell receptor (beta chain) was carried out in a study of T-cell reconstitution after alpha-beta-depleted transplantation in children listed by TCRdb under 2016. Describing the broader study: Using TCR repertoire profiling, the study quantitatively followed how T-cell immune reconstitution unfolded in children after TCRalphabeta/CD19-depleted allogeneic hematopoietic cell transplantation.

What this sample's treatment or condition label stands for: allogeneic hematopoietic cell transplantation with graft depleted of TCRalphabeta T cells and CD19 B cells. The children who served as transplant recipients had been given grafts of TCRalphabeta/CD19-depleted allogeneic hematopoietic cells. On the study overall, not on this receptor specifically: About two months after transplant, the apparently early recovery of alphabetaT-cell counts reportedly depended on just several hundred clones that had expanded rapidly and came from non-depleted graft cells. In some patients, the high TCRbeta diversity seen at day 60 was put down to recipient T cells and intrathymic progenitors that had survived conditioning. Hyperexpanded clone frequencies declined over subsequent months; after one year, T-cell counts and TCRbeta diversity were mostly attributed to newly produced T cells.

This clonotype has just a few counts. Its recognized antigen is unknown. Base qualities are not at hand, and no much larger clone is one base apart. Reading the germline V gene (reference sequence) gives CDR1 MNHEY and CDR2 SMNVEV. The CDR3 measures 14 amino acids from cysteine to phenylalanine. Only the CDR3 DNA stays, 42 bases, in frame from base 1. After removal of 6 bases from V and 5 bases from J, the junction retains 9 bases not matched to a gene. The library was prepared using PCR. The sequencer listed for this sample is Illumina HiSeq 2500. To normalize quantification of the TCRbeta repertoire, the TCR libraries were built with molecular barcoding that relied on unique molecular identifiers. In-frame beta chains were kept once TCRdb had trimmed the public reads at Q25 with fastp and called clones with MiXCR. CDR3 protein duplicates are merged, each entry listing the most common genes and DNA. The sample data list about 460,000 distinct CDR3 sequences, and 10% of these were observed just once. In total, the top ten clones hold around 2% of the sample.

This sequence originates from a child aged 2 to 10 with inherited bone marrow failure, due to receive a stem cell transplant. The specimen comprised PBMCs, sampled before TCRalphabeta/CD19-depleted stem cell transplant. The chain couples TRBV27 to TRBJ2-5; the central 7 bases match TRBD2. At the DNA level, the sequence is TGTGCCAGCAGCCCCCTATGGGGAGGGGAGACCCAGTACTTC. This gives the protein CASSPLWGGETQYF.